Below, 21 T cell receptor beta chains from the same sample are listed, as sequenced in a study of blood T cells in healthy people across ages. Next came a second PCR, run for roughly 7 to 12 cycles, which used a sample-barcoded 5' primer along with a J-beta primer mix. MiXCR, applied by TCRdb to the 5' RACE reads, yields one record per CDR3 protein. The repertoire holds about 1.7 million distinct CDR3 sequences, with under 30% as singletons. Sequenced sample: blood. The source is a woman in her thirties in good health.

The V and J genes are TRBV5-1 and TRBJ2-7; D not certain. V lost 0 bases to trimming and J lost 2 bases, with 9 bases between them. Germline V CDR1 and CDR2: SGHRS, YFSETQ. The CDR3 runs to 14 residues. This CDR3 is CASSLGSYPYEQYF. In DNA, the CDR3 is TGCGCCAGCAGCTTGGGGTCGTATCCCTACGAGCAGTACTTC.

The chain recombines TRBV7-2 with TRBJ1-3, with TRBD1 matching 7 bases. Looked up from germline, CDR1 is SGHTA and CDR2 is FQGNSA. The CDR3 has 15 residues. Germline trimming cut 7 bases from V and 4 bases from J; bases unmatched to any gene: 10. Here the CDR3 reads CASKSYGQAGNTIYF. CDR3 DNA: TGTGCCAGCAAAAGTTATGGACAGGCCGGAAACACCATATATTTT. Full variable domain (rest looked up from reference TRBV7-2 and TRBJ1-3): GAGVSQSPSNKVTEKGKDVELRCDPISGHTALYWYRQSLGQGLEFLIYFQGNSAPDKSGLPSDRFSAERTGGSVSTLTIQRTQQEDSAVYLCASKSYGQAGNTIYFGEGSWLTVV.

Only a few counts were recorded for this clonotype. This CDR3 reads CASSFSPDSYEQYF. The CDR3 DNA sequence: TGCGCCAGCAGCTTTAGTCCGGATTCCTACGAGCAGTACTTC. The chain combines TRBV5-1 with TRBJ2-7; D is unclear. The CDR3 runs to 14 residues. The V gene lost 2 bases and the J gene lost 1 base, with 10 bases spanning the gap. Germline CDR1 is SGHRS and CDR2 is YFSETQ.

There are a few counts of this clonotype. J is TRBJ1-2 and V is TRBV3-1; 7 bases are shared with TRBD1. CDR1 and CDR2 from the germline V gene are LGHDT and YNNKEL (reference sequence). The CDR3 runs to 15 residues. The trim removed 4 bases at V and 6 bases at J, leaving 11 bases unmatched. The CDR3 region is CASSPSGRGRDGYTF. The CDR3 region has the DNA TGTGCCAGCAGCCCCTCGGGGAGGGGGCGCGATGGCTACACCTTC.

There are a few counts of this clonotype. The rearrangement uses TRBV6-6 and TRBJ2-7; TRBD1 agrees at 10 bases. In germline, CDR1 is MNHNY, CDR2 SVGAGI (reference sequence). Losses at the gene ends were 7 bases for V and 3 bases for J; bases not matched to a gene: 9. This CDR3 has 15 amino acids. The chain's CDR3 is CASKSWGDRGYEQYF. DNA of the CDR3: TGTGCCAGCAAGAGTTGGGGGGACAGGGGCTACGAGCAGTACTTC.

A note on this clonotype: At one of its ends the junction is not consistent with the germline gene, which may arise from a read error. This chain joins TRBV20-1 and TRBJ2-3, with a possible D match to TRBD1 (6 bases). This CDR3 is 13 amino acids long. Germline V gene lookup returns CDR1 DFQATT and CDR2 SNEGSKA (reference sequence). The CDR3 DNA reads as TGCGGTGCTAGAGTACAGGGAACAGACACGCAGTATTTT. This encodes CGARVQGTDTQYF.

The genes are TRBV20-1 and TRBJ2-7; TRBD1 matches at 11 bases. In germline, CDR1 is DFQATT, CDR2 SNEGSKA (reference sequence). With 3 bases clipped from V and 3 bases from J, the junction kept 4 bases outside the gene matches. This CDR3 has 14 residues. The CDR3 bases are TGCAGTGCTAGCACGGGACAGGGGGACTACGAGCAGTACTTC. This codes for CSASTGQGDYEQYF.

This clonotype was counted only a few times. The CDR3 DNA sequence: TGTGCCAGCAAGGCCGGGACGGGGCTAACTGGCTACACCTTC. Translating gives CASKAGTGLTGYTF. This chain links TRBV28 with TRBJ1-2, with TRBD1 as a possible D gene (5 bases). Germline V gene data show CDR1 as MDHEN and CDR2 as SYDVKM. V was pared by 7 bases and J by 7 bases, with 19 bases between. The CDR3 loop spans 14 amino acids.

The rearrangement links TRBV5-1 to TRBJ2-1; 7 nucleotides agree with TRBD1. CDR1 is SGHRS, CDR2 YFSETQ, per germline. This CDR3 spans 13 amino acids. V was pared by 4 bases and J by 10 bases, with 8 bases of the junction left unmatched. The CDR3 DNA reads as TGCGCCAGCAGCGAAGGAAGGGGGCCGGAGCAGTTCTTC. Its translation is CASSEGRGPEQFF.

V gene TRBV20-1 combines with J gene TRBJ2-5; D is possibly TRBD2 (5 bases). Germline loops: CDR1 DFQATT, CDR2 SNEGSKA (reference sequence). The V gene lost 1 base and the J gene lost 11 bases, with 20 bases spanning the gap. The CDR3 consists of 14 residues. The DNA of the CDR3 is TGCAGTGCTAGAGGGGCGGGCGCCTACAATGAGCAGTACTTC. Translation: CSARGAGAYNEQYF.

This clonotype occurred many times. The gene calls are TRBV20-1 and TRBJ2-1; either TRBD1 or TRBD2 may fit D (6 bases each). The CDR3 covers 12 residues. V was shortened by 5 bases and J by 10 bases, with 15 bases between the two germline ends. Germline V gene sequence: CDR1 DFQATT, CDR2 SNEGSKA (reference sequence). This chain's CDR3 is CSAVAGGGEQFF. The CDR3 bases are TGCAGTGCTGTCGCCGGGGGCGGGGAGCAGTTCTTC.

This clonotype was detected ten times or more. The rearrangement uses TRBV12-3 or TRBV12-4 and TRBJ2-5, with 9 bases that match TRBD2. Trimming removed 5 bases from V and 7 bases from J; junction bases left unmatched: 8. The CDR3 runs 14 residues. The chain's CDR3 is CASSPLAGSRTQYF. The CDR3 DNA follows: TGTGCCAGCAGTCCCCTAGCGGGATCGAGGACCCAGTACTTC.

A few counts support this clonotype. The chain carries TRBV5-1 and TRBJ2-7, with D hard to call. The CDR3 covers 13 residues. CDR1 and CDR2 from the germline V gene are SGHRS and YFSETQ. V shed 1 base and J shed 4 bases, with 9 bases lying between them. CDR3 loop: CASSLFFGYEQYF. CDR3 nucleotides: TGCGCCAGCAGCTTGTTTTTTGGGTACGAGCAGTACTTC.

This clonotype has only a few counts. The V gene is TRBV5-6, the J gene TRBJ2-7; 7 bases agree with TRBD2. The trim removed 1 base at V and 2 bases at J, leaving 6 bases unmatched. The CDR3 length is 15 residues. The germline V gene has CDR1 SGHDT and CDR2 YYEEEE. The CDR3 protein is CASSLSTGGTYEQYF. The CDR3 coding sequence is TGTGCCAGCAGCTTGTCCACGGGGGGTACCTACGAGCAGTACTTC.

The chain uses TRBV9 and TRBJ2-7, with 9 bases identical to TRBD1. Trimming removed 0 bases from V and 2 bases from J; junction bases left unmatched: 6. Per the germline V gene, CDR1 is SGDLS and CDR2 is YYNGEE. CDR3 length: 16 amino acids. The CDR3, as DNA: TGTGCCAGCAGCGTAGACGTGGGACAGGGCGCCTACGAGCAGTACTTC. Its translation is CASSVDVGQGAYEQYF.

This clonotype turned up a few times. The rearrangement joins TRBV29-1 to TRBJ1-1; 8 nucleotides line up with TRBD1. The CDR3 runs 15 residues. Per germline, CDR1 SQVTM and CDR2 ANQGSEA. V lost 4 bases, J lost 0 bases, and 7 bases stayed unmatched. As DNA, the CDR3 is TGCAGCGTTGGACAGGGGCAAATTTTGAACACTGAAGCTTTCTTT. As protein: CSVGQGQILNTEAFF.

This clonotype was detected a few times. A much larger clone is a single base away; this may be a read error. CDR3 protein: CVSSLFRSGEQYF. In DNA, the CDR3 is TGTGTCAGCAGTTTATTTCGGTCGGGCGAGCAGTACTTC. V gene TRBV28 combines with J gene TRBJ2-7; D remains ambiguous. The CDR3 extends over 13 amino acids. CDR1 and CDR2 from the germline V gene are MDHEN and SYDVKM.

This chain connects TRBV10-1 to TRBJ1-1; TRBD1 is a possible D gene (5 bases). This CDR3 contains 13 residues. Germline CDR1 and CDR2: WNHNN and SYGVQD (reference sequence). With 6 bases removed from V and 6 bases from J, the gap between germline ends came to 14 bases. This CDR3 reads CASRGTRGAEAFF. In DNA form, the CDR3 reads TGCGCCAGCAGAGGAACGAGAGGGGCTGAAGCTTTCTTT.

V gene TRBV15 combines with J gene TRBJ1-5, with 9 bases identical to TRBD1. V lost 8 bases to trimming and J lost 9 bases; unmatched junction nucleotides: 5. The CDR3 has 12 amino acids. Germline loops: CDR1 LNHNV, CDR2 YYDKDF (reference sequence). In DNA, the CDR3 is TGTGCCACCGGGACAGGGACCGGGCCCCAGCATTTT. It is translated as CATGTGTGPQHF.

This clonotype came up many times. The J gene is TRBJ2-5, the V gene TRBV7-9, with TRBD2 as a possible D gene (5 bases). Trimming left V 5 bases short and J 1 base short, with 14 bases between. In germline, CDR1 is SEHNR, CDR2 FQNEAQ (reference sequence). This CDR3 has 15 amino acids. The CDR3 region has the DNA TGTGCCAGCAGCCCCGAGGGTCGCTTCCAAGAGACCCAGTACTTC. This gives the protein CASSPEGRFQETQYF.

The chain couples TRBV20-1 to TRBJ2-3, with 7 bases lining up with TRBD2. CDR3 length equals 16 residues. Germline CDR1 DFQATT, CDR2 SNEGSKA (reference sequence). J gave up 4 bases and V 6 bases, and 16 bases lay outside the gene matches. CDR3 loop: CSAEPPGAGASDTQYF. CDR3 DNA: TGCAGTGCCGAACCCCCCGGGGCGGGAGCCTCAGATACGCAGTATTTT.